Below are 20 T cell receptor beta chains sequenced from a single sample in a study of Tregs in tolerant kidney transplant recipients. Sequencing was performed with immunoSEQ multiplex PCR; in TCRdb, only in-frame clones are kept and a portion is missing. The sample lists about 240,000 clones; 65% to 85% were seen once. Source material: CD4+ T cells from blood. These TCRs come from a human donor in good health.

The V gene is TRBV10-3, the J gene TRBJ2-2; 9 bases map to TRBD2. Germline CDR1 is ENHRY and CDR2 is SYGVKD. This CDR3 has 16 amino acids. The trim removed 0 bases at V and 8 bases at J, leaving 7 bases unmatched. This CDR3 is CAISESPSGTSGELFF. In DNA, the CDR3 is TGTGCCATCAGTGAGTCACCTAGCGGGACGTCGGGGGAGCTGTTTTTT.

This chain joins TRBV2 and TRBJ1-2, with 8 bases identical to TRBD1. Germline lookup yields CDR1 SNHLY and CDR2 FYNNEI. The CDR3 runs 15 residues. The V and J ends lost 8 bases and 5 bases, in that order; junction bases with no gene match: 13. The CDR3 reads CASWDGTGKLYGYTF. CDR3 nucleotides: TGTGCCAGCTGGGACGGGACAGGCAAATTGTATGGCTACACCTTC.

The chain is built from TRBV10-3 and TRBJ1-1; 8 bases agree with TRBD1. Germline trimming cut 6 bases from V and 5 bases from J; bases unmatched to any gene: 5. Germline CDR1 and CDR2: ENHRY and SYGVKD. The CDR3 spans 13 residues. The CDR3 coding sequence is TGTGCCATCAGGGACAGGGTACAAACTGAAGCTTTCTTT. Amino acid sequence: CAIRDRVQTEAFF.

The chain combines TRBV27 with TRBJ2-3; 7 nucleotides agree with TRBD1. The V segment lost 9 bases and the J segment 4 bases; nucleotides outside the gene matches: 13. The germline gives CDR1 MNHEY, CDR2 SMNVEV (reference sequence). The CDR3 has 15 residues. The CDR3: CASSGQALGADTQYF. CDR3 DNA sequence: TGTGCCAGTAGTGGACAGGCCCTGGGCGCAGATACGCAGTATTTT.

The chain links TRBV4-1 to TRBJ1-1; 7 nucleotides line up with TRBD1. Looked up from germline, CDR1 is MGHRA and CDR2 is YSYEKL. CDR3 length: 17 amino acids. V lost 1 base and J lost 5; bases outside the gene matches: 13. CDR3 sequence (DNA): TGCGCCAGCAGCCAAGCTCGGGGACAGTGTATATTTACTGAAGCTTTCTTT. Translation gives CASSQARGQCIFTEAFF.

This clone appeared a single time. The gene calls are TRBV7-2 and TRBJ2-1; tentative D call: TRBD1 (6 bases). CDR1 is SGHTA, CDR2 FQGNSA, per germline. Trimming cost V 7 bases and J 10 bases, with 17 bases left between them. The CDR3 has 13 amino acids. The CDR3 bases are TGTGCCAGCAACTTGGGGGCGGCCTTCGAGCAGTTCTTC. Translated, it gives CASNLGAAFEQFF.

J is TRBJ2-1 and V is TRBV25-1, with TRBD1 matching 8 bases. This CDR3 spans 17 amino acids. Germline CDR1 reads MGHDK; CDR2 reads SYGVNS. Trimming removed 3 bases from V and 5 bases from J; junction bases left unmatched: 12. The chain's CDR3 is CASSDPTGVLRNNEQFF. Here the CDR3 DNA reads TGTGCCAGCAGTGACCCGACAGGGGTGTTACGAAACAATGAGCAGTTCTTC.

The chain couples TRBV29-1 to TRBJ1-5; no clear D. V was pared by 7 bases and J by 3 bases, with 10 bases between. The CDR3 sequence is 12 residues long. From germline, CDR1 is SQVTM and CDR2 ANQGSEA. The CDR3 nucleotides are TGCAGCGCCCGGGATTCCAATCAGCCCCAGCATTTT. Its protein is CSARDSNQPQHF. The full variable domain, rest sourced from reference TRBV29-1 and TRBJ1-5, is SAVISQKPSRDICQRGTSLTIQCQVDSQVTMMFWYRQQPGQSLTLIATANQGSEATYESGFVIDKFPISRPNLTFSTLTVSNMSPEDSSIYLCSARDSNQPQHFGDGTRLSIL.

The chain couples TRBV30 to TRBJ2-1, with D possibly being TRBD2 (8 bases). This CDR3 contains 12 residues. Germline V gene lookup returns CDR1 GTSNPN and CDR2 SVGIG (reference sequence). The V end was cut by 2 bases, the J end by 13 bases, with 15 bases between. CDR3: CAWSIPGGGQFF. The CDR3 nucleotides read TGTGCCTGGAGTATTCCGGGAGGGGGCCAGTTCTTC.

The rearrangement links TRBV13 to TRBJ2-2; TRBD1 agrees at 10 bases. From germline, CDR1 is PRHDT and CDR2 FYEKMQ (reference sequence). CDR3 length equals 16 residues. The junction had 8 bases not matched to a gene; V was cut back by 5 bases and J by 5 bases. In DNA, the CDR3 is TGTGCCAGCAGCACCCGACAGGGGGCAAAAACCGGGGAGCTGTTTTTT. This translates into CASSTRQGAKTGELFF.

V is TRBV4-1 and J is TRBJ1-5, with no clear D. CDR3 length: 13 residues. The V gene's germline CDR1 is MGHRA and CDR2 YSYEKL. Trimming cost V 4 bases and J 9 bases, with 13 bases left between them. The CDR3 DNA reads TGCGCCAGCAGCCTTGAAAGGCTCGCGCCCCAGCATTTT. Translating it yields CASSLERLAPQHF.

In the case of this clone: Distinct nucleotide sequences in the sample also encode this CDR3. The gene calls are TRBV7-2 and TRBJ2-3; 9 positions match TRBD2. This CDR3 has 15 amino acids. J gave up 1 base and V 5 bases, and 4 bases lay outside the gene matches. Germline V gives CDR1 SGHTA, CDR2 FQGNSA. The CDR3 loop reads CASSRAGGGTDTQYF. The CDR3 DNA follows: TGTGCCAGCAGCCGAGCGGGGGGTGGCACAGATACGCAGTATTTT.

The chain combines TRBV19 with TRBJ2-5, with TRBD1 matching over 7 bases. With V trimmed by 5 bases and J by 4 bases, 10 bases remained unmatched. Germline V lookup: CDR1 LNHDA, CDR2 SQIVND (reference sequence). The CDR3 covers 15 residues. CDR3 DNA: TGTGCCAGTAGTTTCCTCGACAGGGACAGAGAGACCCAGTACTTC. Translated: CASSFLDRDRETQYF.

The DNA for the CDR3 is TGTGCCAGCAGCTTAGACCCGGGACAGGGGGGCACTGAAGCTTTCTTT. It is translated as CASSLDPGQGGTEAFF. This chain joins TRBV7-9 and TRBJ1-1; 11 nucleotides align to TRBD1. The ends lost 1 base at V and 4 bases at J; junction bases unmatched: 5. This CDR3 is built from 16 residues. Per germline, CDR1 SEHNR and CDR2 FQNEAQ (reference sequence).

The chain uses TRBV5-6 and TRBJ1-3; perhaps TRBD1 as D (6 bases). The length of the CDR3 is 15 residues. Germline assignment: CDR1 SGHDT and CDR2 YYEEEE. V was trimmed by 3 bases and J by 2 bases, leaving 12 bases between them. DNA for the CDR3: TGTGCCAGCAGCTCAATCGCAGGGGCTGGAAACACCATATATTTT. Translating gives CASSSIAGAGNTIYF.

The genes are TRBV6-5 and TRBJ1-4, with D possibly matching TRBD1 (5 bases). The CDR3 is 16 amino acids. Per the germline V gene, CDR1 is MNHEY and CDR2 is SVGAGI. V was cut by 2 bases and J by 8 bases, with 18 bases left in between. In nucleotides, the CDR3 is TGTGCCAGCAGTTACAACCCCGGGGGGTCAGCGGAAAAACTGTTTTTT. It specifies CASSYNPGGSAEKLFF.

The genes are TRBV9 and TRBJ2-3; D unclear. The CDR3 extends over 14 amino acids. V lost 0 bases to trimming and J lost 4 bases, with 9 bases between them. Germline-derived CDR1 and CDR2 are SGDLS and YYNGEE. CDR3 amino acids: CASSVGQDADTQYF. CDR3 nucleotide sequence: TGTGCCAGCAGCGTAGGCCAAGACGCAGATACGCAGTATTTT.

The gene calls are TRBV7-9 and TRBJ2-7; D unresolved. The CDR3 has 10 amino acids. Germline lookup yields CDR1 SEHNR and CDR2 FQNEAQ (reference sequence). Deletions cut 7 bases from V and 6 bases from J, with 7 bases between. Written as DNA, the CDR3 is TGTGCCAGCACATACTGCGAGCAGTACTTC. Its translation is CASTYCEQYF.

The rearrangement joins TRBV6-6 to TRBJ1-1; D is ambiguous. The CDR3 spans 15 residues. Germline values: CDR1 MNHNY, CDR2 SVGAGI (reference sequence). The V end lost 2 bases, the J end lost 6 bases, and 16 bases lay between the germline ends. The CDR3 coding sequence is TGTGCCAGCAGTTACGGTGTGGTTCCCGACGCTGAAGCTTTCTTT. Its translation: CASSYGVVPDAEAFF.

The CDR3 nucleotides are TGTGCCAGCGCGGGGTCCTTGAACACTGAAGCTTTCTTT. Protein sequence: CASAGSLNTEAFF. The genes are TRBV9 and TRBJ1-1, with D hard to call. The germline CDR1 and CDR2 sequences are SGDLS and YYNGEE. The CDR3 contains 13 residues. Trimming took off 7 bases at V and 0 bases at J, with 10 bases between the two ends.